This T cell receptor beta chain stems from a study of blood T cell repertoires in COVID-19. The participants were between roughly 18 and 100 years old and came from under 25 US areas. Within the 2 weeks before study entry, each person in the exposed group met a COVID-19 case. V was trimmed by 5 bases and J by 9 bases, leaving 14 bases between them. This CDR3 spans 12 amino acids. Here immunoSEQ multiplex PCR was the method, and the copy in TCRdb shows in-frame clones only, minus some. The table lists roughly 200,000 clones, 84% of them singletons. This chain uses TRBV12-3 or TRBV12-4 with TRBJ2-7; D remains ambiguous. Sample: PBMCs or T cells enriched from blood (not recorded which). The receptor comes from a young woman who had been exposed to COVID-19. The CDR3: CASSPTLRVQYF. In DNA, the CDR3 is TGTGCCAGCAGTCCCACCCTCCGGGTGCAGTACTTC.